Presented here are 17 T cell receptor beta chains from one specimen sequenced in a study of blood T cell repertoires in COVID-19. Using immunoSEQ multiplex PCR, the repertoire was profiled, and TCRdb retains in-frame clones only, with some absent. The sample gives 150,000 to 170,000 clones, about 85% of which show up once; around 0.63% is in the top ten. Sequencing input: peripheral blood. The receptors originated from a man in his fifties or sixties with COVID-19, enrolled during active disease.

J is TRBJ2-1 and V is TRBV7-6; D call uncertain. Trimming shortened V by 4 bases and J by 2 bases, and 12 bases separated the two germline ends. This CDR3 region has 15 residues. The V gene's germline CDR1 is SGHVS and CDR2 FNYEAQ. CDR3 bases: TGTGCCAGCAGCTCCCAAAGGAGAACCTACAATGAGCAGTTCTTC. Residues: CASSSQRRTYNEQFF. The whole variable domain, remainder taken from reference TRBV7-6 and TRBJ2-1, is GAGVSQSPRYKVTKRGQDVALRCDPISGHVSLYWYRQALGQGPEFLTYFNYEAQQDKSGLPNDRFSAERPEGSISTLTIQRTEQRDSAMYRCASSSQRRTYNEQFFGPGTRLTVL.

The CDR3 nucleotides read TGTGCCAGCAGCCGGGACAGGTATAATTCACCCCTCCACTTT. Its translation: CASSRDRYNSPLHF. This chain joins TRBV6-4 and TRBJ1-6; TRBD1 aligns across 8 bases. Per the germline V gene, CDR1 is MRHNA and CDR2 is SNTAGT. The ends lost 6 bases at V and 4 bases at J; junction bases unmatched: 2. CDR3 length: 14 amino acids.

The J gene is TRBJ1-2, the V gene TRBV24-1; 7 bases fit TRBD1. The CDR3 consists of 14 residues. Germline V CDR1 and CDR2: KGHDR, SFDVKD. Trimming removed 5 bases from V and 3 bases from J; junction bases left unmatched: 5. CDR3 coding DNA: TGTGCCACCAGTGCAAAGGGGGCGGACTATGGCTACACCTTC. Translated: CATSAKGADYGYTF.

CDR3 residues: CASSGLAGDEQYF. The CDR3 nucleotides read TGTGCCAGCAGCGGACTAGCGGGGGACGAGCAGTACTTC. The V and J genes are TRBV27 and TRBJ2-7, with 13 bases fitting TRBD2. The CDR3 has 13 residues. CDR1 is MNHEY, CDR2 SMNVEV, per germline (reference sequence). V gave up 6 bases and J gave up 5 bases; unmatched junction bases: 1.

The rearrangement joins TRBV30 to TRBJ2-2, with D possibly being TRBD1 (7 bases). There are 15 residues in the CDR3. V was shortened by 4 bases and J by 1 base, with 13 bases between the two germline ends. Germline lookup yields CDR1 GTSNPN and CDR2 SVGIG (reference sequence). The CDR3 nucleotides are TGTGCCTGGATCAGGGGGGCTGTGAACACCGGGGAGCTGTTTTTT. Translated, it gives CAWIRGAVNTGELFF.

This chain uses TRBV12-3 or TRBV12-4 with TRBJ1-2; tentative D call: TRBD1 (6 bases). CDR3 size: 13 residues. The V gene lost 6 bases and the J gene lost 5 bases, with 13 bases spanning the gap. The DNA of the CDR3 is TGTGCCAGCAGCCAGGACAGTAAATATGGCTACACCTTC. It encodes CASSQDSKYGYTF.

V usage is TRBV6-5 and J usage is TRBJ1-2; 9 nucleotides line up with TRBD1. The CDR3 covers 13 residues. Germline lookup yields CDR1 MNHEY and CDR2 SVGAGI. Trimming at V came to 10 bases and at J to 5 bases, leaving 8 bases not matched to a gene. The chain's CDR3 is CATSPTGGYGYTF. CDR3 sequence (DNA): TGTGCCACCTCCCCGACAGGGGGTTATGGCTACACCTTC.

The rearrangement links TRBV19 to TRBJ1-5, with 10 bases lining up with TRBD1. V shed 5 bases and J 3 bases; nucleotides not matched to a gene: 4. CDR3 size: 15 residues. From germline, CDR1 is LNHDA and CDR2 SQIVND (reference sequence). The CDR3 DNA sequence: TGTGCCAGTAGTGCGGGACAGGGGATCAATCAGCCCCAGCATTTT. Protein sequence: CASSAGQGINQPQHF.

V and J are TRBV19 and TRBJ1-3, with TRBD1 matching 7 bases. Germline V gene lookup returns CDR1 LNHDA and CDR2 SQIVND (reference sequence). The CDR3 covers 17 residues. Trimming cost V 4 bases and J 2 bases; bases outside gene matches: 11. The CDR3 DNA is TGTGCCAGTAGTAGGGCCGGGACAGTTCGCCCTGGAAACACCATATATTTT. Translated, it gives CASSRAGTVRPGNTIYF.

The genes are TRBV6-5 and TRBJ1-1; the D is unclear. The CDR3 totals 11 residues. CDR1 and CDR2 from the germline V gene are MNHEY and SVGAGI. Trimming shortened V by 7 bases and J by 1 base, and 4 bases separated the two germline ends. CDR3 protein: CASIRNTEAFF. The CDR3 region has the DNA TGTGCCAGCATTAGGAACACTGAAGCTTTCTTT.

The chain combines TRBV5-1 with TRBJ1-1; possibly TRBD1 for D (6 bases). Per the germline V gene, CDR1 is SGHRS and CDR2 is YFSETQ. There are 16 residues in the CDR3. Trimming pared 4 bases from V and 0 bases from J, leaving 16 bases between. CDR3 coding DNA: TGCGCCAGCAGCCTCGGACAGACGAGTATGAACACTGAAGCTTTCTTT. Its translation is CASSLGQTSMNTEAFF. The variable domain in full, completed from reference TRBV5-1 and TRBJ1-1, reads KAGVTQTPRYLIKTRGQQVTLSCSPISGHRSVSWYQQTPGQGLQFLFEYFSETQRNKGNFPGRFSGRQFSNSRSEMNVSTLELGDSALYLCASSLGQTSMNTEAFFGQGTRLTVV.

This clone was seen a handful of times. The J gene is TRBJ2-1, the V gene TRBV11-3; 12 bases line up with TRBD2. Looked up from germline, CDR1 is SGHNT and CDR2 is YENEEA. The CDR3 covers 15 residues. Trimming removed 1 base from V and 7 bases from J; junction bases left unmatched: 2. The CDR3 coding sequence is TGTGCCAGCAGCTTAGTCGGGACTAGCGGGAATGAGCAGTTCTTC. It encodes CASSLVGTSGNEQFF.

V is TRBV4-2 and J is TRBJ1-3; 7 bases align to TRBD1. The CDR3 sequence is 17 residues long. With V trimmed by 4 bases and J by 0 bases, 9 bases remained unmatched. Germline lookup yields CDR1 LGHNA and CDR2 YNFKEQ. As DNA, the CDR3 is TGTGCCAGCAGCCGGCTCACAGGGGACAGCTCTGGAAACACCATATATTTT. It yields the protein CASSRLTGDSSGNTIYF.

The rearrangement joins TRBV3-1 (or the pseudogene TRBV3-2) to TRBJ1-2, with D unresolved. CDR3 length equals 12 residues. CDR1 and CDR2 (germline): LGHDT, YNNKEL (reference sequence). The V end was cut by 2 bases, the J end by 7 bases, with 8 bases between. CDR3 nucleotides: TGTGCCAGCAGCCAAACATTTGGTGGCTACACCTTC. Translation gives CASSQTFGGYTF.

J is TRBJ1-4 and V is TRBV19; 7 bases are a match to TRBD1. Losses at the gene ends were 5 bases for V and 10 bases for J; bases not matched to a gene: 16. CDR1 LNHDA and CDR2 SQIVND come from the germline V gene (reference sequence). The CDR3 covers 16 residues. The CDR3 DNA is TGTGCCAGTAGTGAGATCCCGGGACAGAGACTGCGAAAACTGTTTTTT. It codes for CASSEIPGQRLRKLFF.

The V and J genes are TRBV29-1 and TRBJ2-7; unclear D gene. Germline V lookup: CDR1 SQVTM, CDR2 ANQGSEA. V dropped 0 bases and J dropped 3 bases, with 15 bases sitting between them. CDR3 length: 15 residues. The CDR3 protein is CSVEDRGSRGYEQYF. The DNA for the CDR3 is TGCAGCGTTGAAGATCGAGGTAGTCGCGGCTACGAGCAGTACTTC.

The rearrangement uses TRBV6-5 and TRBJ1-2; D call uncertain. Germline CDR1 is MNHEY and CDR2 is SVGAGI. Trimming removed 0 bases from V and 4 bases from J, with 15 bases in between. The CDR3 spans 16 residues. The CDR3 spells CASSYSSVSPIYGYTF. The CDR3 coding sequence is TGTGCCAGCAGTTACTCGAGTGTCTCTCCGATCTATGGCTACACCTTC.